Included here is one T cell receptor beta chain sequence, with context. What it binds is not known. The entry originates in a study of shared clonotypes between healthy human individuals. Whole-study results and caveats: The authors sampled blood alone, and tissue repertoires likely differ.

Naivety among CD8 cells was defined by CD45RO negativity and positive CCR7 selection, thereby excluding terminally differentiated effector memory CD45RA+ cells. Using immunoSEQ multiplex PCR, the repertoire was profiled, and TCRdb retains in-frame clones only, with some absent. The data show about 2,100,000 clones, 93% seen once. The CDR3 is 16 amino acids. In germline, CDR1 is SNHLY, CDR2 FYNNEI. V was pared by 1 base and J by 4 bases, with 5 bases of the junction left unmatched. The source material was naive CD8+ T cells from PBMCs. The chain recombines TRBV2 with TRBJ2-3, with 10 bases fitting TRBD2. The clonotype comes from a man between 18 and 29 years old in good health. Some clones in this sample may be carry-over from other donors' samples. CDR3 nucleotides: TGTGCCAGCAGTGAAGGGCTAGCGGGAGACTCAGATACGCAGTATTTT. Translation: CASSEGLAGDSDTQYF.